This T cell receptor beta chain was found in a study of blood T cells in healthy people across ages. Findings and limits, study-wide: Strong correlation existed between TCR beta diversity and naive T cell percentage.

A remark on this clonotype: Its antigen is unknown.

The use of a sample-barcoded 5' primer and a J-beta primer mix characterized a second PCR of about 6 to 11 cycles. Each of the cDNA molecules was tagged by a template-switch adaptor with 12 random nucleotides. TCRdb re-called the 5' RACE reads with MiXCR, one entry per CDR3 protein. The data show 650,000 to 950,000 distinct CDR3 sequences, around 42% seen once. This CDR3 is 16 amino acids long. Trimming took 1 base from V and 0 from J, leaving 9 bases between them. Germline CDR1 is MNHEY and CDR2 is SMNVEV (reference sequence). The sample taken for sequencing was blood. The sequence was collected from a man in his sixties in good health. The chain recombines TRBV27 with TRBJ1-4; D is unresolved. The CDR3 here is CASSLLPPATNEKLFF. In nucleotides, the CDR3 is TGTGCCAGCAGTTTATTGCCCCCTGCAACTAATGAAAAACTGTTTTTT.